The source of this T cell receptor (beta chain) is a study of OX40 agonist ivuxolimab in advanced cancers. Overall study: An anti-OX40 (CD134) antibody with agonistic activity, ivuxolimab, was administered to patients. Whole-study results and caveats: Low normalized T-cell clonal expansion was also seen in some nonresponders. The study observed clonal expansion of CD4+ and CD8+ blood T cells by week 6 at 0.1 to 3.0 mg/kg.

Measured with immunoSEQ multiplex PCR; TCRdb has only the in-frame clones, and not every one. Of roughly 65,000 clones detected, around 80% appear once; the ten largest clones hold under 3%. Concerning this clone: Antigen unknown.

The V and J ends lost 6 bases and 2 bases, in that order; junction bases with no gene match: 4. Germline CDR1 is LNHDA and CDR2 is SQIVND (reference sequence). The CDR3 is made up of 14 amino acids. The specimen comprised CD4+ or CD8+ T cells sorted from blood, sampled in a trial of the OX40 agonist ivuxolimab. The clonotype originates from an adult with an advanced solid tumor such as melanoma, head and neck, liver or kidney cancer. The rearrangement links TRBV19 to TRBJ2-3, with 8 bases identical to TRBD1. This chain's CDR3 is CASSDRGFTDTQYF. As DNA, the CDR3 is TGTGCCAGTAGCGACAGGGGTTTCACAGATACGCAGTATTTT.